This T cell receptor beta chain is from a study of shared clonotypes between healthy human individuals. Generated by immunoSEQ multiplex PCR, the TCRdb table keeps only in-frame clones and is missing some. The sample shows about 2,500,000 clones, more than 80% of them seen only once. From germline, CDR1 is SGHTA and CDR2 FQGNSA. The length of the CDR3 is 16 residues. V lost 4 bases to trimming and J lost 7 bases; unmatched junction nucleotides: 16. The chain links TRBV7-2 to TRBJ2-7; TRBD1 agrees at 7 bases. The specimen was naive CD4+ T cells sorted from blood. As to subset: CD45RA+ positively selected. The clonotype was recovered from a man between 18 and 29 years old in good health. DNA for the CDR3: TGTGCCAGCAGCTCGATTACAGGGGCGGTGGTTCTGGAGCAGTACTTC. Translated, it gives CASSSITGAVVLEQYF. The full variable domain, rest sourced from reference TRBV7-2 and TRBJ2-7, is GAGVSQSPSNKVTEKGKDVELRCDPISGHTALYWYRQSLGQGLEFLIYFQGNSAPDKSGLPSDRFSAERTGGSVSTLTIQRTQQEDSAVYLCASSSITGAVVLEQYFGPGTRLTVT.